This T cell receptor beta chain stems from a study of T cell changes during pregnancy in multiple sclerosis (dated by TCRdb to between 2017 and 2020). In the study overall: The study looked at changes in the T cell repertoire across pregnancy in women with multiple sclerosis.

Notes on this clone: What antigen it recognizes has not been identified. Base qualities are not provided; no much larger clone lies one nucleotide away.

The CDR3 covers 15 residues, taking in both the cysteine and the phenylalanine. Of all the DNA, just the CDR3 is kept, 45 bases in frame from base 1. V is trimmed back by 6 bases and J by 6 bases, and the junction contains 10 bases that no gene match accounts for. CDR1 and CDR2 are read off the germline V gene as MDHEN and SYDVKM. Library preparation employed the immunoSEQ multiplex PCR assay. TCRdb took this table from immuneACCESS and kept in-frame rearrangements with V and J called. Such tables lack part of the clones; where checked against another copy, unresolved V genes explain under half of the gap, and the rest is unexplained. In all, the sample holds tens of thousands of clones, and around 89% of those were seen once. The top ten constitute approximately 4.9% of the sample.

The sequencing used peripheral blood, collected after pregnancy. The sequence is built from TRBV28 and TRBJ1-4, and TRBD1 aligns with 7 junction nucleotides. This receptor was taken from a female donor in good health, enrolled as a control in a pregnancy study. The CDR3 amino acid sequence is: CASRPVGGSDEKLFF. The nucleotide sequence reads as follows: TGTGCCAGCAGACCGGTAGGGGGCTCCGATGAAAAACTGTTTTTT.